Below, 7 T cell receptor beta chains from the same sample are listed, as sequenced in a study of blood T cell repertoires in COVID-19. Clones were sequenced by immunoSEQ multiplex PCR, and TCRdb holds only the in-frame ones, with some missing. The data contain more than 110,000 clones, 86% of them singletons. Sequences were obtained from PBMCs or T cells enriched from blood (not recorded which). The receptors were gathered from a man in his forties or fifties who had recovered from COVID-19.

V and J are TRBV18 and TRBJ1-4, with 7 bases matching TRBD1. The V gene's germline CDR1 is KGHSH and CDR2 LQKENI. The CDR3 runs to 13 residues. With V trimmed by 4 bases and J by 7 bases, 3 bases remained unmatched. This CDR3 is CASSLGQAEKLFF. CDR3 sequence (DNA): TGTGCCAGCTCACTCGGACAGGCTGAAAAACTGTTTTTT.

This clone was detected once. The rearrangement links TRBV7-3 to TRBJ2-7, with D perhaps matching TRBD1 (6 bases). There are 14 residues in the CDR3. Germline-derived CDR1 and CDR2 are SGHTA and FQGTGA. Trimming removed 2 bases at V and 6 bases at J, with 14 bases between. As DNA, the CDR3 is TGTGCCAGCAGCTTACAGGGGAGTTGGAGCGAGCAGTACTTC. Its protein product is CASSLQGSWSEQYF.

This sequence joins TRBV5-1 and TRBJ2-1; TRBD2 aligns across 8 bases. V dropped 4 bases and J dropped 0; count of bases not matched to a gene: 6. CDR3 length: 16 residues. The germline CDR1 and CDR2 sequences are SGHRS and YFSETQ. The DNA for the CDR3 is TGCGCCAGCAGCCCCGGGGGGGAAAGCTCCTACAATGAGCAGTTCTTC. It translates to CASSPGGESSYNEQFF.

Details on this clone: Other DNA sequences in this specimen translate into the identical CDR3. The chain has TRBV28 and TRBJ1-2; D possibly corresponds to TRBD1 (5 bases). CDR3 size: 11 residues. CDR1 and CDR2 from the germline V gene are MDHEN and SYDVKM. The V gene lost 4 bases and the J gene lost 7 bases, with 7 bases spanning the gap. CDR3 region: CASSSRGGYTF. CDR3 sequence (DNA): TGTGCCAGCAGTTCAAGGGGTGGCTACACCTTC.

The chain links TRBV30 to TRBJ1-6; unclear D gene. The germline CDR1 and CDR2 sequences are GTSNPN and SVGIG (reference sequence). The CDR3 runs to 15 residues. Trimming pared 3 bases from V and 0 bases from J, leaving 9 bases between. Written as DNA, the CDR3 is TGTGCCTGGAGAAGTAGTAACTCCTATAATTCACCCCTCCACTTT. This translates into CAWRSSNSYNSPLHF.

The rearrangement joins TRBV5-1 to TRBJ2-5; possibly TRBD2 for D (6 bases). V was shortened by 5 bases and J by 5 bases, with 19 bases between the two germline ends. The CDR3 is 15 amino acids. CDR1 is SGHRS, CDR2 YFSETQ, per germline. In DNA form, the CDR3 reads TGCGCCAGCAGTTGGGGTAGCGGTGGGGCTGAGACCCAGTACTTC. It yields the protein CASSWGSGGAETQYF.

V usage is TRBV28 and J usage is TRBJ1-4; D remains unclear. V shed 6 bases and J shed 5 bases, with 7 bases lying between them. Germline CDR1 and CDR2: MDHEN and SYDVKM. This CDR3 region has 12 residues. DNA for the CDR3: TGTGCCAGCAGGCAGTTAAATGAAAAACTGTTTTTT. Translated, it gives CASRQLNEKLFF. Full variable domain (rest looked up from reference TRBV28 and TRBJ1-4): DVKVTQSSRYLVKRTGEKVFLECVQDMDHENMFWYRQDPGLGLRLIYFSYDVKMKEKGDIPEGYSVSREKKERFSLILESASTNQTSMYLCASRQLNEKLFFGSGTQLSVL.